A selection of T cell receptor beta chains follows, all from one sample in a study of blood T cell repertoires in COVID-19. The data were produced by immunoSEQ multiplex PCR, yet TCRdb's version contains in-frame clones alone and is incomplete. The sample lists 110,000 to 150,000 clones, about four fifths seen once, with approximately 3.5% in the top ten. The sequencing input was peripheral blood. These receptors originate from a man between 65 and 85 years old who had recovered from COVID-19. Each CDR3 is given with its conserved first and last residue. The D gene is left open where the match is weak. Clone size, where shown, is once, few, many, or a class for clones that have expanded.

V: TRBV5-1
size: NA
D: NA
J: TRBJ2-1
DNA: TGCGCCAGCAGCTCCGACCGACACGAGCAGTTCTTC
CDR3: CASSSDRHEQFF

V: TRBV4-3
size: NA
D: NA
J: TRBJ2-7
DNA: TGCGCCAGCAGCCAAGATTTTCTCGGGAGCTCCTACGAGCAGTACTTC
CDR3: CASSQDFLGSSYEQYF

V: TRBV20-1
size: NA
D: NA
J: TRBJ2-1
DNA: TGCAGTGCCGCTCGGACTCGCGAGCAGTTCTTC
CDR3: CSAARTREQFF

V: TRBV6-2/TRBV6-3
size: NA
D: TRBD1
J: TRBJ1-2
DNA: TGTGCCAGCAGTCACGGGACAGGGAACGGTGGCTACACCTTC
CDR3: CASSHGTGNGGYTF

V: TRBV27
size: NA
D: NA
J: TRBJ2-1
DNA: TGTGCCAGCAGCCTAGACCCGCAGAGTCTATACAATGAGCAGTTCTTC
CDR3: CASSLDPQSLYNEQFF

V: TRBV2
size: NA
D: TRBD1
J: TRBJ2-7
DNA: TGTGCCAGCAGCTCCGGGACAGCGACCTACGAGCAGTACTTC
CDR3: CASSSGTATYEQYF

V: TRBV29-1
size: NA
D: NA
J: TRBJ2-7
DNA: TGCAGCGTTGATGCAGGGCCCTCCTACGAGCAGTACTTC
CDR3: CSVDAGPSYEQYF

V: TRBV9
size: once
D: NA
J: TRBJ2-7
DNA: TGTGCCAGCAGCCCCCGTCCAGGCGAGCAGTACTTC
CDR3: CASSPRPGEQYF

V: TRBV18
size: NA
D: NA
J: TRBJ1-5
DNA: TGTGCCAGCTCGCTAGAGGGTGGCAATCAGCCCCAGCATTTT
CDR3: CASSLEGGNQPQHF

V: TRBV6-2/TRBV6-3
size: NA
D: TRBD2
J: TRBJ2-7
DNA: TGTGCCAGCAGTTATTCTACCGGACCCCTAGCGGGAGGTTCCTACGAGCAGTACTTC
CDR3: CASSYSTGPLAGGSYEQYF

V: TRBV6-5
size: few
D: NA
J: TRBJ1-1
DNA: TGTGCCAGCAGAGTGACAGGTTTAATCACTGAAGCTTTCTTT
CDR3: CASRVTGLITEAFF

V: TRBV14
size: once
D: TRBD2
J: TRBJ2-3
DNA: TGTGCCAGCAGCCAAGCACCCCGACTAGCGAGTAACACAGATACGCAGTATTTT
CDR3: CASSQAPRLASNTDTQYF

V: TRBV19
size: NA
D: TRBD1
J: TRBJ2-3
DNA: TGTGCCAGTAGGAAACAGGGGGCCGGGACAGATACGCAGTATTTT
CDR3: CASRKQGAGTDTQYF

V: TRBV3-1/TRBV3-2
size: NA
D: NA
J: TRBJ1-4
DNA: TGTGCCAGCAGCCGGAACCCGAAAGAGGCAAAACTGTTTTTT
CDR3: CASSRNPKEAKLFF

V: TRBV9
size: NA
D: NA
J: TRBJ2-3
DNA: TGTGCCAGCAGCGTAGGCGGGCCGCCAAAAGATACGCAGTATTTT
CDR3: CASSVGGPPKDTQYF

V: TRBV2
size: NA
D: NA
J: TRBJ2-7
DNA: TGTGCCAGCAGGGTTAGTTCCTACGAGCAGTACTTC
CDR3: CASRVSSYEQYF

V: TRBV4-2
size: NA
D: TRBD1
J: TRBJ1-1
DNA: TGTGCCAGCAGACCGCGGGACAGGGGCATGAACACTGAAGCTTTCTTT
CDR3: CASRPRDRGMNTEAFF

V: TRBV3-1/TRBV3-2
size: NA
D: NA
J: TRBJ2-7
DNA: TGTGCCAGCAGCCCCCAGGGGAGCGAGCAGTACTTC
CDR3: CASSPQGSEQYF

V: TRBV5-8
size: NA
D: NA
J: TRBJ2-1
DNA: TGTGCCAGCAGCTTGAAATTAGGGGACTGGGCAAATGAGCAGTTCTTC
CDR3: CASSLKLGDWANEQFF

V: TRBV6-5
size: NA
D: TRBD1
J: TRBJ1-1
DNA: TGTGCCAGCAGTTACGACAGGGGGCGGCCGGCAGCTTTCTTT
CDR3: CASSYDRGRPAAFF

V: TRBV10-1
size: few
D: NA
J: TRBJ1-1
DNA: TGCGCCAGCAGTGAGCCCGGGGGAGAAGTAGCTTTCTTT
CDR3: CASSEPGGEVAFF

V: TRBV3-1/TRBV3-2
size: NA
D: NA
J: TRBJ2-3
DNA: TGTGCCAGCAGGGTCGGGACACGTAGCACAGATACGCAGTATTTT
CDR3: CASRVGTRSTDTQYF

V: TRBV29-1
size: NA
D: NA
J: TRBJ2-3
DNA: TGCAGCGTTGAGGCACCTAGCACAGATACGCAGTATTTT
CDR3: CSVEAPSTDTQYF

V: TRBV6-2/TRBV6-3
size: NA
D: TRBD2
J: TRBJ2-3
DNA: TGTGCCAGCAGTTACTCGCCTAGCGGGCCTAGCACAGATACGCAGTATTTT
CDR3: CASSYSPSGPSTDTQYF

V: TRBV16
size: many
D: TRBD1
J: TRBJ1-2
DNA: TGTGCCAGCAGCCTAAAACCGGGACAGGTCTATGGCTACACCTTC
CDR3: CASSLKPGQVYGYTF

V: TRBV21-1
size: NA
D: NA
J: TRBJ2-3
DNA: TGTGCCAGCAGCGATCGCCTGGGACAGGGCCTGGATTTT
CDR3: CASSDRLGQGLDF

V: TRBV28
size: NA
D: NA
J: TRBJ2-1
DNA: TGTGCCAGCAGTTTTAGCCGGGTGGATGAGCAGTTCTTC
CDR3: CASSFSRVDEQFF

V: TRBV11-2
size: NA
D: NA
J: TRBJ2-6
DNA: TGTGCCAGCAGCCGCCGGGACTCTGGGGCCAACGTCCTGACTTTC
CDR3: CASSRRDSGANVLTF

V: TRBV3-1/TRBV3-2
size: NA
D: NA
J: TRBJ1-3
DNA: TGTGCCAGCAGCCAACAGGGTGATGGAAACACCATATATTTT
CDR3: CASSQQGDGNTIYF

V: TRBV5-1
size: NA
D: NA
J: TRBJ2-2
DNA: TGCGCCAGCAGCTTGTTAAGGGGCACCGACACGAACACCGGGGAGCTGTTTTTT
CDR3: CASSLLRGTDTNTGELFF

V: TRBV18
size: NA
D: NA
J: TRBJ2-7
DNA: TGTGCCAGCTCACTTCATGAGGTCCCGGTTAGCTACGAGCAGTACTTC
CDR3: CASSLHEVPVSYEQYF

V: TRBV29-1
size: NA
D: TRBD1
J: TRBJ2-7
DNA: TGCAGCGTTGGGACAGGGAAGATGAACGAGCAGTACTTC
CDR3: CSVGTGKMNEQYF

V: TRBV7-2
size: NA
D: TRBD2
J: TRBJ2-7
DNA: TGTGCCAGCCACGCCTCGGCGGGAGCTAGAGACGAGCAGTACTTC
CDR3: CASHASAGARDEQYF

V: TRBV14
size: NA
D: NA
J: TRBJ2-7
DNA: TGTGCCAGCAGCCAGGCCCCTCAGCGGGAGCAGTACTTC
CDR3: CASSQAPQREQYF

V: TRBV15
size: NA
D: NA
J: TRBJ1-1
DNA: TGTGCCACCAGCAGAGATCGCGGGGGTAAGGAAGCTTTCTTT
CDR3: CATSRDRGGKEAFF

V: TRBV7-2
size: many
D: TRBD2
J: TRBJ2-7
DNA: TGTGCCAGCACACGGCCGGGACTAGACTACGAGCAGTACTTC
CDR3: CASTRPGLDYEQYF

V: TRBV7-9
size: NA
D: NA
J: TRBJ1-1
DNA: TGTGCCAGCAGCTTACCTAGCGGGGGGAACACTGAAGCTTTCTTT
CDR3: CASSLPSGGNTEAFF

V: TRBV28
size: NA
D: TRBD1
J: TRBJ1-6
DNA: TGTGCCAGCACATATTCGGGACAGTTTAATTCACCCCTCCACTTT
CDR3: CASTYSGQFNSPLHF

V: TRBV9
size: NA
D: TRBD1
J: TRBJ1-1
DNA: TGTGCCAGCAGCCTGACGGACAGGGAAGCTTTCTTT
CDR3: CASSLTDREAFF

V: TRBV4-3
size: NA
D: NA
J: TRBJ1-3
DNA: TGCGCCAGCAGCCAAGAGCCAGTCTCTGGAAACACCATATATTTT
CDR3: CASSQEPVSGNTIYF

V: TRBV11-2
size: NA
D: NA
J: TRBJ1-1
DNA: TGTGCCAGCAGCTTAGGGCAGGTTAGAGCTTTCTTT
CDR3: CASSLGQVRAFF

V: TRBV11-3
size: few
D: TRBD1
J: TRBJ2-2
DNA: TGTGCCAGCAGTCAAGGGGGACAGCAGGACACCGGGGAGCTGTTTTTT
CDR3: CASSQGGQQDTGELFF

V: TRBV7-9
size: NA
D: TRBD1
J: TRBJ2-7
DNA: TGTGCCAGCAGCTCGGGGACAGGGCGAAACGAGCAGTACTTC
CDR3: CASSSGTGRNEQYF

V: TRBV19
size: once
D: TRBD1
J: TRBJ2-7
DNA: TGTGCCAGTAGTTTCACAGGGGCCATCTACGAGCAGTACTTC
CDR3: CASSFTGAIYEQYF

V: TRBV7-9
size: NA
D: TRBD1
J: TRBJ1-1
DNA: TGTGCCAGCAGCTTAGATGGGACAGGGAGGGAAGCTTTCTTT
CDR3: CASSLDGTGREAFF

V: TRBV10-3
size: NA
D: NA
J: TRBJ2-7
DNA: TGTGCCATCAGTGGTACCGGGACACAGGAGACCTACGAGCAGTACTTC
CDR3: CAISGTGTQETYEQYF

V: TRBV6-5
size: NA
D: NA
J: TRBJ2-3
DNA: TGTGCCAGCACACTAATGCGAACAGATACGCAGTATTTT
CDR3: CASTLMRTDTQYF

V: TRBV12-3/TRBV12-4
size: NA
D: NA
J: TRBJ2-7
DNA: TGTGCCAGCACAAGGACCGGACTCTACGAGCAGTACTTC
CDR3: CASTRTGLYEQYF

V: TRBV5-4
size: medium-sized
D: TRBD1
J: TRBJ2-2
DNA: TGTGCCAGCAGCCCGGACAGGGCCGGGGAGCTGTTTTTT
CDR3: CASSPDRAGELFF

V: TRBV27
size: NA
D: NA
J: TRBJ2-7
DNA: TGTGCCAGCAGTTTGGGGGCCCCGCTCGACGAGCAGTACTTC
CDR3: CASSLGAPLDEQYF

V: TRBV11-3
size: NA
D: TRBD1
J: TRBJ1-3
DNA: TGTGCCAGCAGCTCCGGGACAGGGGCAGGTGGGAACACCATATATTTT
CDR3: CASSSGTGAGGNTIYF

V: TRBV5-3
size: few
D: NA
J: TRBJ1-1
DNA: TGTGCCAGAAGCTTGGAATTGGGACAAGCCACTGAAGCTTTCTTT
CDR3: CARSLELGQATEAFF

V: TRBV30
size: NA
D: TRBD1
J: TRBJ2-5
DNA: TGTGCCTGGAGTGGATACGGCGTGCACAGGGGGACGGCAGAGACCCAGTACTTC
CDR3: CAWSGYGVHRGTAETQYF

V: TRBV30
size: medium-sized
D: TRBD1
J: TRBJ1-4
DNA: TGTGCCTGGAGAGCCGGTTGGACAGGGGACCAAAAACTGTTTTTT
CDR3: CAWRAGWTGDQKLFF

V: TRBV3-1/TRBV3-2
size: NA
D: NA
J: TRBJ1-2
DNA: TGTGCCAGCAGCCAAGATGGGGGGTACGATGGCTACACCTTC
CDR3: CASSQDGGYDGYTF